The sequence of this T cell receptor beta chain was determined in a study of blood T cell repertoires in COVID-19. Participants' own reports of clinical history determined their cohort assignment. Germline V gives CDR1 MRHNA, CDR2 SNTAGT. V lost 7 bases, J lost 2 bases, and 8 bases lay in between. The CDR3 length is 12 residues. In the authors' workflow: It was from reference gene primer amplification that nucleated cell counts were estimated. The assay was immunoSEQ multiplex PCR, and TCRdb's table has in-frame clones only and misses some. V and J calls and clone size are given by that table; D and trimming were obtained from the DNA. Of about 370,000 clones in the sample, around 87% were seen once.

Sequencing was carried out using PBMCs or T cells enriched from blood (not recorded which). The sequence was obtained from a man between 18 and 35 years old who had recovered from COVID-19. V gene TRBV6-4 combines with J gene TRBJ1-1, with D unclear. The CDR3 DNA follows: TGTGCCAGCACGATAGCTAACACTGAAGCTTTCTTT. Amino acids: CASTIANTEAFF.